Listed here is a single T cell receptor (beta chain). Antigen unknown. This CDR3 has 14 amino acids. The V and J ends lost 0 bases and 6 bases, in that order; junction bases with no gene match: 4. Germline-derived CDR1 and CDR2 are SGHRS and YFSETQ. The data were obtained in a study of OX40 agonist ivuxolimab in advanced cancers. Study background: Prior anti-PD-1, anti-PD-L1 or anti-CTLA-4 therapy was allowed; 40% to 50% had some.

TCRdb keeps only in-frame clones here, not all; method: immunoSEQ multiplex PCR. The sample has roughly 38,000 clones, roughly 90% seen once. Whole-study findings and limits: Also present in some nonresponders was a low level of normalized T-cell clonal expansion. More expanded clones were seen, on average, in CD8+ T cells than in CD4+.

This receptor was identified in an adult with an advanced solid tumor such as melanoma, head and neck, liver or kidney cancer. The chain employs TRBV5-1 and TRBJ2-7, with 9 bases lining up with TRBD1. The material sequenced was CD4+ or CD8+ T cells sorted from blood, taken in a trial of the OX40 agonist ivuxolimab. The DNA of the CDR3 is TGCGCCAGCAGCTTGGGACAGGGGGGCCTCGAGCAGTACTTC. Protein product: CASSLGQGGLEQYF.